The 14 T cell receptor beta chains in this list originate from one sample, sequenced in a study of beta chain features in type 1 diabetes. Of the isolated RNA, all was reverse transcribed, and so the sequenced material was expressed TCRB transcripts. The protocol was immunoSEQ multiplex PCR, while the TCRdb copy is restricted to in-frame clones and leaves out a portion. The table includes 450,000 or so clones, about an eighth detected once. The sample was naive CD4+ T cells from blood. These receptors were taken from a young woman in good health.

V and J are TRBV4-2 and TRBJ1-5, with D possibly matching TRBD1 (5 bases). CDR1 LGHNA and CDR2 YNFKEQ come from the germline V gene. This CDR3 has 15 amino acids. Trimming shortened V by 1 base and J by 7 bases, and 14 bases separated the two germline ends. CDR3 nucleotide sequence: TGTGCCAGCAGCCAAGTTGCGGGGGGACTCCAGCCCCAGCATTTT. Its translation: CASSQVAGGLQPQHF.

This chain uses TRBV6-6 with TRBJ2-1; D is unresolved. The length of the CDR3 is 14 residues. CDR1 is MNHNY and CDR2 is SVGAGI in the germline V gene (reference sequence). The V end lost 6 bases, the J end lost 4 bases, and 13 bases lay between the germline ends. The CDR3 is CASSPYEGYNEQFF. CDR3 in DNA: TGTGCCAGCAGCCCCTATGAAGGATACAATGAGCAGTTCTTC.

To note about this clone: A much larger clone is a single base away; this may be a read error. The sample has other DNA sequences that encode this CDR3 too. The CDR3 is CASSSSTDTQYF. The CDR3 region has the DNA TGTGCCAGCAGCTCTAGCACAGATACGCAGTATTTT. The chain employs TRBV5-4 and TRBJ2-3; D unclear. Germline V CDR1 and CDR2: SGHNT, YYREEE (reference sequence). CDR3 length equals 12 residues. The V end was cut by 3 bases, the J end by 0 bases, with 2 bases between. The entire variable domain, with the rest obtained from reference TRBV5-4 and TRBJ2-3, is as follows: ETGVTQSPTHLIKTRGQQVTLRCSSQSGHNTVSWYQQALGQGPQFIFQYYREEENGRGNFPPRFSGLQFPNYSSELNVNALELDDSALYLCASSSSTDTQYFGPGTRLTVL.

This chain uses TRBV7-9 with TRBJ1-2; perhaps TRBD1 as D (5 bases). Per the germline V gene, CDR1 is SEHNR and CDR2 is FQNEAQ (reference sequence). V lost 5 bases and J lost 8, with 18 bases in between. The CDR3 extends over 14 amino acids. CDR3: CASSPPSGMEGYTF. The DNA of the CDR3 is TGTGCCAGCAGCCCTCCCTCAGGGATGGAGGGCTACACCTTC.

In this sample, this clone turned up a few times. V and J are TRBV27 and TRBJ2-3, with TRBD2 matching over 7 bases. Germline-derived CDR1 and CDR2 are MNHEY and SMNVEV (reference sequence). Germline trimming cut 6 bases from V and 5 bases from J; bases unmatched to any gene: 11. The CDR3 is 15 residues long. CDR3 sequence reads: CASSRTGSGRDTQYF. The CDR3 region has the DNA TGTGCCAGCAGCCGCACGGGTAGCGGGCGAGATACGCAGTATTTT.

This clone was seen more than once but under ten times. The chain is built from TRBV5-4 and TRBJ1-2; 7 positions agree with TRBD1. The V segment lost 4 bases and the J segment 4 bases; nucleotides outside the gene matches: 7. Germline V gene data show CDR1 as SGHNT and CDR2 as YYREEE (reference sequence). This CDR3 contains 14 residues. CDR3 loop: CASSPGQEPYGYTF. The CDR3 region has the DNA TGTGCCAGCAGCCCTGGACAGGAACCCTATGGCTACACCTTC.

The chain has TRBV6-6 and TRBJ1-2; no definite D call. CDR3 size: 13 residues. The V end lost 5 bases, the J end lost 2 bases, and 9 bases lay between the germline ends. CDR1 is MNHNY and CDR2 is SVGAGI in the germline V gene (reference sequence). The CDR3 bases are TGTGCCAGCAGTATGACAATCAACTATGGCTACACCTTC. Translating gives CASSMTINYGYTF.

This clone was counted between two and nine times. The rearrangement joins TRBV4-2 to TRBJ2-1, with D hard to call. CDR3 size: 11 residues. V lost 3 bases to trimming and J lost 10 bases, with 7 bases between them. The germline gives CDR1 LGHNA, CDR2 YNFKEQ. Here the CDR3 reads CASSQGGEQFF. CDR3 coding DNA: TGTGCCAGCAGCCAGGGTGGGGAGCAGTTCTTC.

The V gene is TRBV4-1, the J gene TRBJ1-5; D possibly corresponds to TRBD1 (5 bases). The CDR3 totals 14 residues. The germline gives CDR1 MGHRA, CDR2 YSYEKL. Trimming left V 3 bases short and J 4 bases short, with 10 bases between. The CDR3 bases are TGCGCCAGCAGCCAGCTGGGGCGGAATCAGCCCCAGCATTTT. This gives the protein CASSQLGRNQPQHF.

The rearrangement links TRBV7-3 to TRBJ2-2; TRBD1 matches at 7 bases. V lost 4 bases and J lost 7; bases outside the gene matches: 15. The length of the CDR3 is 17 residues. CDR1 is SGHTA and CDR2 is FQGTGA in the germline V gene. This CDR3 reads CASSSRPPTGNGGELFF. The CDR3 region has the DNA TGTGCCAGCAGCTCCCGACCACCGACAGGGAATGGCGGGGAGCTGTTTTTT.

Only a few counts were recorded for this clone. The rearrangement links TRBV18 to TRBJ1-1; 9 bases are shared with TRBD1. The CDR3 is 13 amino acids. The germline gives CDR1 KGHSH, CDR2 LQKENI. Trimming took 4 bases from V and 8 from J; bases not matched to a gene: 5. The CDR3 sequence is CASSRDRAGEAFF. DNA of the CDR3: TGTGCCAGCTCACGGGACAGGGCGGGCGAAGCTTTCTTT.

This clone occurred a few times. Additional DNA sequences in this sample encode the identical CDR3. The V call is TRBV7-9, the J call TRBJ1-5; D unresolved. Germline V gene lookup returns CDR1 SEHNR and CDR2 FQNEAQ (reference sequence). The V and J ends lost 1 base and 5 bases respectively, with 3 bases between them. This CDR3 comprises 12 residues. CDR3 in amino acids: CASSLGDQPQHF. The DNA of the CDR3 is TGTGCCAGCAGCTTAGGGGATCAGCCCCAGCATTTT.

This clone has more than one count but fewer than ten. The chain is built from TRBV5-1 and TRBJ2-4, with 7 bases matching TRBD2. The CDR3 has 16 residues. Trimming removed 0 bases from V and 0 bases from J; junction bases left unmatched: 3. CDR1 is SGHRS and CDR2 is YFSETQ in the germline V gene. This CDR3 reads CASSLASGGAKNIQYF. DNA for the CDR3: TGCGCCAGCAGCTTGGCTTCGGGGGGAGCCAAAAACATTCAGTACTTC.

CDR3: CSVVGSGNEQYF. As DNA, the CDR3 is TGCAGCGTTGTAGGTTCGGGAAACGAGCAGTACTTC. This chain uses TRBV29-1 with TRBJ2-7; D is perhaps TRBD2 (5 bases). CDR1 is SQVTM and CDR2 is ANQGSEA in the germline V gene. V was cut by 4 bases and J by 5 bases, with 12 bases left in between. CDR3 size: 12 residues.